Listed below are T cell receptor beta chains from one sample, sequenced in a study of cytomegalovirus exposure and HLA in healthy donors. The data were produced by immunoSEQ multiplex PCR, yet TCRdb's version contains in-frame clones alone and is incomplete. Here the sample spans 80,000 to 100,000 clones, around 80% being singletons. The sample was PBMCs. Receptors originate from a man aged 35 to 55 in good health and CMV-seropositive. Each CDR3 is given with its conserved first and last residue. D genes are given only for firm matches. Expanded clones are given a class, and other clones once, few, many or no size at all.

V gene: TRBV9; D gene: TRBD2; J gene: TRBJ2-1; clone size: .; CDR3 protein: CASGGGGWNEQFF; CDR3 DNA: TGTGCCTCGGGAGGCGGGGGGTGGAATGAGCAGTTCTTC
V gene: TRBV5-1; D gene: .; J gene: TRBJ1-2; clone size: .; CDR3 protein: CASSLGQNPNYGYTF; CDR3 DNA: TGCGCCAGCAGCCTCGGACAGAACCCTAACTATGGCTACACCTTC
V gene: TRBV6-4; D gene: TRBD1; J gene: TRBJ2-1; clone size: .; CDR3 protein: CASSDGDRGFNEQFF; CDR3 DNA: TGTGCCAGCAGTGACGGTGACAGGGGATTCAATGAGCAGTTCTTC
V gene: TRBV6-5; D gene: .; J gene: TRBJ1-2; clone size: .; CDR3 protein: CASSPQVTYGYTF; CDR3 DNA: TGTGCCAGCAGCCCACAGGTTACCTATGGCTACACCTTC
V gene: TRBV5-1; D gene: TRBD1; J gene: TRBJ1-2; clone size: .; CDR3 protein: CASSWGTGKGYTF; CDR3 DNA: TGCGCCAGCAGCTGGGGGACAGGGAAAGGCTACACCTTC
V gene: TRBV10-1; D gene: .; J gene: TRBJ2-2; clone size: once; CDR3 protein: CASSVSGEVTGELFF; CDR3 DNA: TGCGCCAGCAGTGTTTCGGGAGAGGTAACCGGGGAGCTGTTTTTT
V gene: TRBV30; D gene: TRBD1; J gene: TRBJ2-2; clone size: .; CDR3 protein: CAGGLDRGNTGELFF; CDR3 DNA: TGTGCCGGGGGCTTAGACAGGGGGAACACCGGGGAGCTGTTTTTT
V gene: TRBV20-1; D gene: .; J gene: TRBJ2-3; clone size: .; CDR3 protein: CSAFFDTQYF; CDR3 DNA: TGCAGTGCTTTCTTCGATACGCAGTATTTT
V gene: TRBV7-9; D gene: .; J gene: TRBJ2-1; clone size: .; CDR3 protein: CASSLSQNNEQFF; CDR3 DNA: TGTGCCAGCAGCTTATCACAGAACAATGAGCAGTTCTTC
V gene: TRBV7-3; D gene: .; J gene: TRBJ2-2; clone size: .; CDR3 protein: CASSLKAGTNTGELFF; CDR3 DNA: TGTGCCAGCAGCTTAAAAGCCGGGACGAACACCGGGGAGCTGTTTTTT
V gene: TRBV28; D gene: .; J gene: TRBJ2-6; clone size: .; CDR3 protein: CASSPPGGAGANVLTF; CDR3 DNA: TGTGCCAGCAGTCCCCCCGGAGGGGCTGGGGCCAACGTCCTGACTTTC
V gene: TRBV5-4; D gene: TRBD2; J gene: TRBJ2-5; clone size: .; CDR3 protein: CASSSGLAGASETQYF; CDR3 DNA: TGTGCCAGCAGCTCGGGACTAGCGGGAGCCTCTGAGACCCAGTACTTC
V gene: TRBV23-1; D gene: TRBD1; J gene: TRBJ2-1; clone size: .; CDR3 protein: CASSQSRQDWAPLRDSPTANEQFF; CDR3 DNA: TGCGCCAGCAGTCAATCGAGACAGGACTGGGCTCCTCTACGGGACAGTCCTACAGCCAATGAGCAGTTCTTC
V gene: TRBV29-1; D gene: TRBD2; J gene: TRBJ2-1; clone size: .; CDR3 protein: CSVEVLADYNEQFF; CDR3 DNA: TGCAGCGTTGAAGTGCTAGCGGACTACAATGAGCAGTTCTTC
V gene: TRBV4-1; D gene: .; J gene: TRBJ1-1; clone size: .; CDR3 protein: CASSRRGGENTEAFF; CDR3 DNA: TGCGCCAGCAGCCGTCGTGGGGGGGAGAACACTGAAGCTTTCTTT
V gene: TRBV5-1; D gene: .; J gene: TRBJ1-4; clone size: few; CDR3 protein: CASSSPDALGEKLFF; CDR3 DNA: TGCGCCAGCAGCTCTCCGGACGCACTAGGTGAAAAACTGTTTTTT
V gene: TRBV5-1; D gene: .; J gene: TRBJ1-2; clone size: .; CDR3 protein: CASSLQGEGYYGYTF; CDR3 DNA: TGCGCCAGCAGCTTACAGGGAGAGGGTTACTATGGCTACACCTTC
V gene: TRBV30; D gene: TRBD1; J gene: TRBJ1-6; clone size: .; CDR3 protein: CAWSEDRTGLDNSPLHF; CDR3 DNA: TGTGCCTGGAGTGAGGACAGGACTGGGTTGGATAATTCACCCCTCCACTTT
V gene: TRBV29-1; D gene: TRBD1; J gene: TRBJ2-7; clone size: .; CDR3 protein: CSVTLPDGTGNF; CDR3 DNA: TGCAGCGTTACCTTACCAGATGGGACAGGGAACTTC
V gene: TRBV5-1; D gene: TRBD2; J gene: TRBJ2-1; clone size: .; CDR3 protein: CASSLEVAGDNEQFF; CDR3 DNA: TGCGCCAGCAGCTTGGAAGTAGCGGGGGACAATGAGCAGTTCTTC
V gene: TRBV7-7; D gene: .; J gene: TRBJ2-2; clone size: .; CDR3 protein: CASSLTDSNTGELFF; CDR3 DNA: TGTGCTAGCAGCTTAACCGACTCGAACACCGGGGAGCTGTTTTTT
V gene: TRBV27; D gene: TRBD2; J gene: TRBJ2-3; clone size: .; CDR3 protein: CASSRLYSGTGRDTQYF; CDR3 DNA: TGTGCCAGCAGTCGTTTATATAGCGGGACGGGGAGAGATACGCAGTATTTT
V gene: TRBV28; D gene: TRBD1; J gene: TRBJ2-7; clone size: .; CDR3 protein: CASSRTGGVYEQYF; CDR3 DNA: TGTGCCAGCAGTCGGACAGGGGGCGTCTACGAGCAGTACTTC
V gene: TRBV6-1; D gene: TRBD2; J gene: TRBJ2-7; clone size: .; CDR3 protein: CASSDILRGGGSSYEQYF; CDR3 DNA: TGTGCCAGCAGTGATATTCTACGTGGCGGGGGAAGCTCCTACGAGCAGTACTTC
V gene: TRBV5-6; D gene: TRBD1; J gene: TRBJ1-6; clone size: few; CDR3 protein: CASSGTGGVSPLHF; CDR3 DNA: TGTGCCAGCAGCGGGACAGGGGGCGTTTCACCCCTCCACTTT
V gene: TRBV4-1; D gene: TRBD2; J gene: TRBJ2-5; clone size: .; CDR3 protein: CASSQDLLAGTQETQYF; CDR3 DNA: TGCGCCAGCAGCCAAGATTTACTAGCGGGTACCCAAGAGACCCAGTACTTC
V gene: TRBV9; D gene: .; J gene: TRBJ2-4; clone size: .; CDR3 protein: CASSVSGQNIQYF; CDR3 DNA: TGTGCCAGCAGCGTTAGCGGCCAAAACATTCAGTACTTC
V gene: TRBV18; D gene: .; J gene: TRBJ2-1; clone size: .; CDR3 protein: CASSPAAKKENNEQFF; CDR3 DNA: TGTGCCAGCTCACCGGCAGCGAAAAAGGAGAACAATGAGCAGTTCTTC
V gene: TRBV7-6; D gene: .; J gene: TRBJ1-2; clone size: .; CDR3 protein: CASSSGSFVDGYTF; CDR3 DNA: TGTGCCAGCAGCTCGGGGTCTTTTGTGGATGGCTACACCTTC
V gene: TRBV9; D gene: .; J gene: TRBJ1-4; clone size: .; CDR3 protein: CASSVGPQGGEKLFF; CDR3 DNA: TGTGCCAGCAGCGTAGGCCCCCAAGGGGGTGAAAAACTGTTTTTT